This T cell receptor beta chain was sequenced in a study of Tregs in tolerant kidney transplant recipients. The V gene lost 0 bases and the J gene lost 2 bases, with 6 bases spanning the gap. The CDR3 runs to 14 residues. Germline V gene sequence: CDR1 SGHRS, CDR2 YFSETQ. Thawed PBMCs were FACS-sorted into unstimulated CD4+CD25+CD127- regulatory T cells, CD4+CD25- non-regulatory cells, CD4 and CD8 cells. Findings and caveats of the study: In tolerant patients, donor-specific Tregs outgrew total Tregs, suggesting antigen-driven expansion.

In regard to this clone: Its antigen remains unidentified. Read coverage stops 3 residues before the CDR3 terminus; the germline J gene supplies the remainder.

Some clones are missing from TCRdb's copy, which holds only in-frame ones; the method was immunoSEQ multiplex PCR. The listing records 45,000 to 55,000 clones. The chain couples TRBV5-1 to TRBJ2-1; no clear D. The receptor was isolated from a human donor who received a combined kidney and bone marrow transplant. The sequencing used CD4+ T cells from blood, collected before the transplant. The DNA read from the CDR3 is TGCGCCAGCAGCTTGGATCCTCCCTACAATGAG. This sequence encodes CASSLDPPYNE. The CDR3, in full, reads CASSLDPPYNEQFF.